Here is one T cell receptor beta chain with its context. Its antigen remains unidentified. It was CD45RO-negative cells, positively selected for CCR7, that made up naive CD8 cells, with terminally differentiated effector memory CD45RA+ cells excluded. Donors had no recently reported acute infections or vaccinations and were HIV-negative. Each sample came from a Caucasian adult donor living in Nashville, Tennessee. The CDR3 loop spans 19 amino acids. From germline, CDR1 is SGHNT and CDR2 YENEEA. The V end was cut by 5 bases, the J end by 0 bases, with 23 bases between. These data come from a study of shared clonotypes between healthy human individuals. Replicate PCRs from sorted subsets contained roughly 200 ng DNA, which is some 29,000 T cell genomes. The protocol was immunoSEQ multiplex PCR, while the TCRdb copy is restricted to in-frame clones and leaves out a portion. The data contain roughly 2,000,000 clones, 90% to 95% of them singletons.

Study outcomes and limitations: Specimens sampled were limited to blood, with tissue repertoires likely differing.

The rearrangement links TRBV11-3 to TRBJ1-5, with D unresolved. The sample taken for sequencing was naive CD8+ T cells from PBMCs. The TCR comes from a man in his late teens or twenties in good health. Some clones in this sample may be carry-over from other donors' samples. CDR3 nucleotides: TGTGCCAGCAGCCTATATATGGGAGTCCCGAGGTTTAGCAATCAGCCCCAGCATTTT. Its protein is CASSLYMGVPRFSNQPQHF.